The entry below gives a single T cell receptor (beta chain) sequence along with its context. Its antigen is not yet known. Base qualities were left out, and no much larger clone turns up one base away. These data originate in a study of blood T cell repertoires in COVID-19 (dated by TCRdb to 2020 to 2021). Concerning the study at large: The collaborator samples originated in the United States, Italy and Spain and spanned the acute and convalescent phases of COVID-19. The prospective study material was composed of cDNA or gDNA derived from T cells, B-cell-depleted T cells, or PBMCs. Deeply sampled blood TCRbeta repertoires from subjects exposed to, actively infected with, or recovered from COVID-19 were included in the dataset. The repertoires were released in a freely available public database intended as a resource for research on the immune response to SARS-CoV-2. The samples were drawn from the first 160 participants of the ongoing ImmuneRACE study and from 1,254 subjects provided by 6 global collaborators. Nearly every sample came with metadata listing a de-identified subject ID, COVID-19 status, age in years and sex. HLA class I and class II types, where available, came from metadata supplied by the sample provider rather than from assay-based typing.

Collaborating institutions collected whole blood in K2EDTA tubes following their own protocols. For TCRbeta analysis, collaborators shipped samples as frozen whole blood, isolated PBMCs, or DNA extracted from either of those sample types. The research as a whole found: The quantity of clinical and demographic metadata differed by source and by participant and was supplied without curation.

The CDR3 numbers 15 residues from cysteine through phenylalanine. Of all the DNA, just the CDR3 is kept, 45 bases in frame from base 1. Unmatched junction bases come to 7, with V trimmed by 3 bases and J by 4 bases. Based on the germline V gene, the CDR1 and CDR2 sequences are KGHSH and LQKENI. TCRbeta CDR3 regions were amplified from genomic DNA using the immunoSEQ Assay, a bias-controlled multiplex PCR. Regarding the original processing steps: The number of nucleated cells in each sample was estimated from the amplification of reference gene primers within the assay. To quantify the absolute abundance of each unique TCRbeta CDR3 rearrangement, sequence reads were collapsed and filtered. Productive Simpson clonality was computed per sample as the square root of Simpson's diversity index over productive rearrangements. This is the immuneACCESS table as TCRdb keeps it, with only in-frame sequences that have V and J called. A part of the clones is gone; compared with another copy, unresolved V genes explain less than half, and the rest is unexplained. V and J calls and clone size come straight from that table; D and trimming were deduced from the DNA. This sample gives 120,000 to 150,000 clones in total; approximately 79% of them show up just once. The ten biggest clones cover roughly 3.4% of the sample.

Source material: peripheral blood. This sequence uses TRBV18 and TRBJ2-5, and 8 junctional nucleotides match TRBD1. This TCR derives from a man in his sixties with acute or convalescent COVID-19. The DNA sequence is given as TGTGCCAGCTCACCTGGGACAGGCCACCTAGAGACCCAGTACTTC. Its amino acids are CASSPGTGHLETQYF.